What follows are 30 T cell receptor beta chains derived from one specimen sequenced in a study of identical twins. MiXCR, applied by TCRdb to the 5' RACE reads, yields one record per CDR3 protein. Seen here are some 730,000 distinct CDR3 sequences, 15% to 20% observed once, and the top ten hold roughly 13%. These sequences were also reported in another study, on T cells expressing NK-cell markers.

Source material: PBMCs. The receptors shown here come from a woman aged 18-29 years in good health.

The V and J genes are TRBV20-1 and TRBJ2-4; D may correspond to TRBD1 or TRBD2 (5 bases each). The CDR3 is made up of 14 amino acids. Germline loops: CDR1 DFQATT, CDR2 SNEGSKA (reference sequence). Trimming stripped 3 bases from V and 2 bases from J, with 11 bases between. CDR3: CSASRRGTKNIQYF. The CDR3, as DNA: TGCAGTGCTAGTCGTCGGGGCACCAAAAACATTCAGTACTTC.

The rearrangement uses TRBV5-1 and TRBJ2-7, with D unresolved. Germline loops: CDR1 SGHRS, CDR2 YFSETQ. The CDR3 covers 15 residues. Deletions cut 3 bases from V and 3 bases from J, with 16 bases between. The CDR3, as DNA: TGCGCCAGCAGCTCGCTCTCGAACGGAGACTACGAGCAGTACTTC. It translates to CASSSLSNGDYEQYF.

The CDR3 loop reads CASSLVIGQGWSYEQYF. CDR3 DNA sequence: TGTGCCAGCAGCTTAGTTATAGGGCAGGGATGGAGCTACGAGCAGTACTTC. The J gene is TRBJ2-7, the V gene TRBV11-2; the D gene is possibly TRBD1 (5 bases). V was pared by 1 base and J by 3 bases, with 19 bases between. In germline, CDR1 is SGHAT, CDR2 FQNNGV. This CDR3 is 17 amino acids long.

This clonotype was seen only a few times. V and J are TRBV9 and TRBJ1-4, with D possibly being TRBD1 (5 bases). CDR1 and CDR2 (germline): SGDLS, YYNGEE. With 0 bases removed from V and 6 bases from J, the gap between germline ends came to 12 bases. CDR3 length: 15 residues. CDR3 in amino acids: CASSVGAGDYEKLFF. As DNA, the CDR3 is TGTGCCAGCAGCGTAGGCGCGGGGGACTATGAAAAACTGTTTTTT.

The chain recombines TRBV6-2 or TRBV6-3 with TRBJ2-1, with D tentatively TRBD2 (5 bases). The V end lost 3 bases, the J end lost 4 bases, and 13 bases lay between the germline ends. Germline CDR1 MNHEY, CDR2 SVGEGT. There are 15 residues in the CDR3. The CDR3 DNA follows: TGTGCCAGCAGTTATTTCCGGGGTACGTACAATGAGCAGTTCTTC. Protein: CASSYFRGTYNEQFF.

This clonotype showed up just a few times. The chain's CDR3 is CASSKSRTDTQYF. In nucleotides, the CDR3 is TGTGCCAGCAGTAAGTCCCGCACAGATACGCAGTATTTT. The chain employs TRBV6-1 and TRBJ2-3; D not resolved. Germline CDR1 and CDR2: MNHNS and SASEGT. The CDR3 is made up of 13 amino acids. The V gene lost 5 bases and the J gene lost 1 base, with 7 bases spanning the gap.

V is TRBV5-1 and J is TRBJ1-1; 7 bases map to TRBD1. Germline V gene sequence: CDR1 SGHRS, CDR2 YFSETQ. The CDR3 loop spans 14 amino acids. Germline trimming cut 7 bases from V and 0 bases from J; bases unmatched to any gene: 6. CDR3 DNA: TGCGCCAGCGCCCAACAGGGGATGAACACTGAAGCTTTCTTT. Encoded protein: CASAQQGMNTEAFF.

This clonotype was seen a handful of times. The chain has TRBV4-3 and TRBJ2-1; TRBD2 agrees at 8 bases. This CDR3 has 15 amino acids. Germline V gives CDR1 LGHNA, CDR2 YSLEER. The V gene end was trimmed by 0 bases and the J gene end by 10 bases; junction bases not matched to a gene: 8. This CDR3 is CASSQDGAGGREQFF. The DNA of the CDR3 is TGCGCCAGCAGCCAAGATGGCGCGGGAGGCCGAGAGCAGTTCTTC.

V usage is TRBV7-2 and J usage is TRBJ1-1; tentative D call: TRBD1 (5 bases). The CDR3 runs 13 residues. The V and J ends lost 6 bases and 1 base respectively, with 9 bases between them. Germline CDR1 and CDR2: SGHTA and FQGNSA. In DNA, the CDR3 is TGTGCCAGCAGTGTACAGGAGAACACTGAAGCTTTCTTT. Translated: CASSVQENTEAFF.

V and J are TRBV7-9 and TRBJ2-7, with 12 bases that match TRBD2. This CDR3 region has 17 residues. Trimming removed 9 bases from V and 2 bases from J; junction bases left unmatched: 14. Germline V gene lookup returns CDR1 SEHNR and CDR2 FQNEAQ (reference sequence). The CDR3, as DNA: TGTGCCAGTATCCTATCCGGGACTAGCGGGCTCACCTACGAGCAGTACTTC. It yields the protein CASILSGTSGLTYEQYF.

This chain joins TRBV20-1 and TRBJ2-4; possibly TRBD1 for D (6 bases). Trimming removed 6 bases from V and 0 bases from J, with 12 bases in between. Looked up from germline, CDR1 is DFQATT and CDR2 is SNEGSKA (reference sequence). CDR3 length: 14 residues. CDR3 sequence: CSAGTPLAKNIQYF. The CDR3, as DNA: TGCAGTGCGGGGACACCTCTAGCCAAAAACATTCAGTACTTC.

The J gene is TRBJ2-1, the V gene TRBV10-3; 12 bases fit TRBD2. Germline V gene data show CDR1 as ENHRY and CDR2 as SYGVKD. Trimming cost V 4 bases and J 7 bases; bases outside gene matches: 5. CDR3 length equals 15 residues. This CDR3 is CAISVTSGSSNEQFF. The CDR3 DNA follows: TGTGCCATCAGTGTGACTAGCGGGAGCTCAAATGAGCAGTTCTTC.

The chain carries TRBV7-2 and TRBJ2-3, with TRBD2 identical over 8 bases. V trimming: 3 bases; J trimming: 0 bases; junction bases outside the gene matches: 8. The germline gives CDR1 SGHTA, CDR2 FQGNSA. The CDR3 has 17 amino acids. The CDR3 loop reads CASSFGSGTSSTDTQYF. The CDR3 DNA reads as TGTGCCAGCAGCTTTGGTAGCGGGACCTCTAGCACAGATACGCAGTATTTT.

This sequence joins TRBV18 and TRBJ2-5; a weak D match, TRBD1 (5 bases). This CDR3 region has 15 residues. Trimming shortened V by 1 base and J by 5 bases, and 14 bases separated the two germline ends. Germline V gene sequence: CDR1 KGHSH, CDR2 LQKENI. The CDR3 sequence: CASSPRAGLEETQYF. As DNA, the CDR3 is TGTGCCAGCTCACCACGGGCAGGGTTGGAGGAGACCCAGTACTTC.

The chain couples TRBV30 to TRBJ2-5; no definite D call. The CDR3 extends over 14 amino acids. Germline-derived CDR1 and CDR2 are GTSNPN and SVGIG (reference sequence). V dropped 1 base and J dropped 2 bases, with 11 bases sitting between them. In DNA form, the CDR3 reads TGTGCCTGGAGTGCCGTTGAGCAGCAAGAGACCCAGTACTTC. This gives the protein CAWSAVEQQETQYF. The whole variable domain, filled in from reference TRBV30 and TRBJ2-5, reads SQTIHQWPATLVQPVGSPLSLECTVEGTSNPNLYWYRQAAGRGLQLLFYSVGIGQISSEVPQNLSASRPQDRQFILSSKKLLLSDSGFYLCAWSAVEQQETQYFGPGTRLLVL.

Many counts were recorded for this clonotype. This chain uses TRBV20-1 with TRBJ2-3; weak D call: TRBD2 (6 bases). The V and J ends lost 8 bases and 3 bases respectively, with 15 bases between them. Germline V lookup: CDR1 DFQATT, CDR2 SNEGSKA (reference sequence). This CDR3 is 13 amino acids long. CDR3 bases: TGCAGTCCCCTGGCGGGGTGGACAGATACGCAGTATTTT. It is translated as CSPLAGWTDTQYF.

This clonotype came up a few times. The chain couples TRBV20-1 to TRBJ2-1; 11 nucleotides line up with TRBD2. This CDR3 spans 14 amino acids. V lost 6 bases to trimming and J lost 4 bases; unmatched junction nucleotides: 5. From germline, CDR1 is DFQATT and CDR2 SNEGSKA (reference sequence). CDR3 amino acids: CSAGGTSGYNEQFF. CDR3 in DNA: TGCAGTGCAGGCGGGACTAGCGGATACAATGAGCAGTTCTTC.

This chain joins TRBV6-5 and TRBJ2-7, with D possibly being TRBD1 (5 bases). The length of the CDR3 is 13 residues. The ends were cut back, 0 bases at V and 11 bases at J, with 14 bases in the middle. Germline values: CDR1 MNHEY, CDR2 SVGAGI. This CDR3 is CASSYSSQGVEYF. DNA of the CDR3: TGTGCCAGCAGTTACTCGAGCCAGGGCGTGGAGTACTTC.

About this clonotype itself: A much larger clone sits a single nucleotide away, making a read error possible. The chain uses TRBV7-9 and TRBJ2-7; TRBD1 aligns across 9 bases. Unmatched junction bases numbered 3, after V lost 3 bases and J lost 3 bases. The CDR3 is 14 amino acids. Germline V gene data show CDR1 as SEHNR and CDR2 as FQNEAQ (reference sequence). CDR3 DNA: TGTGCCAGCAGCTTTGGACAGGGGTTCTACGAGCAGTACTTC. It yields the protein CASSFGQGFYEQYF. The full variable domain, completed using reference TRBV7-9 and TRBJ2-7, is DTGVSQNPRHKITKRGQNVTFRCDPISEHNRLYWYRQTLGQGPEFLTYFQNEAQLEKSRLLSDRFSAERPKGSFSTLEIQRTEQGDSAMYLCASSFGQGFYEQYFGPGTRLTVT.

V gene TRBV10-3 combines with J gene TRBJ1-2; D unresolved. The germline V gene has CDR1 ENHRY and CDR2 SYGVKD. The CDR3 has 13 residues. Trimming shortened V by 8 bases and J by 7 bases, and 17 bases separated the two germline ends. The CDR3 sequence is CAIGPAGSFGYTF. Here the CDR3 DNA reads TGTGCCATCGGGCCCGCCGGATCGTTTGGCTACACCTTC.

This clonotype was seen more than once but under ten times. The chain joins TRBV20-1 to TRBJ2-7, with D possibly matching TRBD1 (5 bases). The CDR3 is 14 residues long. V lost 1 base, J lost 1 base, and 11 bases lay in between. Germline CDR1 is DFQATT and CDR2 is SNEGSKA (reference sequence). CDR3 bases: TGCAGTGCTAGAGGTGGCAGGGCATCCTACGAGCAGTACTTC. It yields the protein CSARGGRASYEQYF.

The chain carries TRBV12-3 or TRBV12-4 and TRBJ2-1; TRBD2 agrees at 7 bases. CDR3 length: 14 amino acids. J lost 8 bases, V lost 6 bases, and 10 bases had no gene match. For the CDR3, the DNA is TGTGCCAGCAGGGGGAGGGCCGGTGTAGATGAGCAGTTCTTC. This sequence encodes CASRGRAGVDEQFF.

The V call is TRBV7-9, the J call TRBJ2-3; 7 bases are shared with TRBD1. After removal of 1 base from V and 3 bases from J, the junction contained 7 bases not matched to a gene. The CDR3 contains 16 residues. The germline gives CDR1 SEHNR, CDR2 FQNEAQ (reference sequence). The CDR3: CASSLVGGQVTDTQYF. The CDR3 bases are TGTGCCAGCAGCTTAGTGGGCGGACAGGTAACAGATACGCAGTATTTT.

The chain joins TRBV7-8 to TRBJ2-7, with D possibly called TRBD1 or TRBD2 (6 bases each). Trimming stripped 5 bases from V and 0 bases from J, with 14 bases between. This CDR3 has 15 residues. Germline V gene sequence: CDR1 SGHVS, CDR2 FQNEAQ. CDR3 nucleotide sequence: TGTGCCAGCAGCGCTCCCCCGGGGGCCTCCTACGAGCAGTACTTC. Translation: CASSAPPGASYEQYF.

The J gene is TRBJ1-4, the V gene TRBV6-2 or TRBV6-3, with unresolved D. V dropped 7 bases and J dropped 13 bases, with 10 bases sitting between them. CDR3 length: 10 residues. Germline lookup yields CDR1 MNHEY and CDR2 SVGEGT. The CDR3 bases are TGTGCCAGCAAATCGACGGGACTGTTTTTT. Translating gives CASKSTGLFF.

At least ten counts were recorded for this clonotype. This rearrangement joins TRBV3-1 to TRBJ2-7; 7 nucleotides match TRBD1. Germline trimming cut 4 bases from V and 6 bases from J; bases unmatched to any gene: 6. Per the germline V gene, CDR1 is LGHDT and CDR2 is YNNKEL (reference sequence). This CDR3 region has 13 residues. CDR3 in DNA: TGTGCCAGCAGCCGGGACAGTTTTGGCGAGCAGTACTTC. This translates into CASSRDSFGEQYF.

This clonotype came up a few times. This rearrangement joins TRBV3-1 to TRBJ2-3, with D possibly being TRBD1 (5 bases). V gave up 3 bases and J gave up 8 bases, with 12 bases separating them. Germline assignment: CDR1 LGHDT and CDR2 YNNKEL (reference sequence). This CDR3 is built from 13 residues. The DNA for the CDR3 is TGTGCCAGCAGCCAGATAGGGGCCGGTACGCAGTATTTT. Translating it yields CASSQIGAGTQYF.

The CDR3 here is CASSLGSLAGKIWEQYF. The CDR3 nucleotides are TGTGCCAGCAGCTTAGGCAGCCTAGCGGGAAAGATTTGGGAGCAGTACTTC. V usage is TRBV7-2 and J usage is TRBJ2-7; TRBD2 aligns across 9 bases. The ends lost 1 base at V and 7 bases at J; junction bases unmatched: 14. This CDR3 comprises 17 residues. Germline CDR1 and CDR2: SGHTA and FQGNSA. Complete variable domain (other parts from reference TRBV7-2 and TRBJ2-7): GAGVSQSPSNKVTEKGKDVELRCDPISGHTALYWYRQSLGQGLEFLIYFQGNSAPDKSGLPSDRFSAERTGGSVSTLTIQRTQQEDSAVYLCASSLGSLAGKIWEQYFGPGTRLTVT.

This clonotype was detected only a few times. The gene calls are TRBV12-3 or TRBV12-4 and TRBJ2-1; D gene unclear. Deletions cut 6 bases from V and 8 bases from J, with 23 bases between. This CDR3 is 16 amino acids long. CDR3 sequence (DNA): TGTGCCAGCAGCGCGGCCGGAAGAATTTACGAGGATGAGCAGTTCTTC. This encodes CASSAAGRIYEDEQFF.

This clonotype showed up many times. The CDR3 region has the DNA TGTGCCAGCAGTCCTACAGGGGGCGGCAATCAGCCCCAGCATTTT. Translation gives CASSPTGGGNQPQHF. V gene TRBV7-2 combines with J gene TRBJ1-5; 9 bases are a match to TRBD1. The ends lost 6 bases at V and 2 bases at J; junction bases unmatched: 5. This CDR3 has 15 amino acids. The germline CDR1 and CDR2 sequences are SGHTA and FQGNSA. The complete variable domain, with remaining parts taken from reference TRBV7-2 and TRBJ1-5, reads GAGVSQSPSNKVTEKGKDVELRCDPISGHTALYWYRQSLGQGLEFLIYFQGNSAPDKSGLPSDRFSAERTGGSVSTLTIQRTQQEDSAVYLCASSPTGGGNQPQHFGDGTRLSIL.